This T cell receptor (beta chain) was sequenced during a study of T cell changes during pregnancy in multiple sclerosis. The CDR3 length is 17 residues. Germline lookup yields CDR1 MDHEN and CDR2 SYDVKM. V was pared by 4 bases and J by 6 bases, with 21 bases between. Sequenced by immunoSEQ multiplex PCR; TCRdb stores in-frame clones only, minus some. Of over 30,000 clones listed, around 93% are singletons. The rearrangement links TRBV28 to TRBJ1-4, with D possibly being TRBD1 (6 bases). The sample consisted of CD4+ T cells from peripheral blood mononuclear cells, taken in the third trimester of pregnancy. The TCR was taken from a female donor in good health, enrolled as a control in a pregnancy study. The CDR3 sequence: CASSSTAGARFDEKLFF. The DNA of the CDR3 is TGTGCCAGCAGTTCCACGGCAGGGGCCCGGTTCGATGAAAAACTGTTTTTT.